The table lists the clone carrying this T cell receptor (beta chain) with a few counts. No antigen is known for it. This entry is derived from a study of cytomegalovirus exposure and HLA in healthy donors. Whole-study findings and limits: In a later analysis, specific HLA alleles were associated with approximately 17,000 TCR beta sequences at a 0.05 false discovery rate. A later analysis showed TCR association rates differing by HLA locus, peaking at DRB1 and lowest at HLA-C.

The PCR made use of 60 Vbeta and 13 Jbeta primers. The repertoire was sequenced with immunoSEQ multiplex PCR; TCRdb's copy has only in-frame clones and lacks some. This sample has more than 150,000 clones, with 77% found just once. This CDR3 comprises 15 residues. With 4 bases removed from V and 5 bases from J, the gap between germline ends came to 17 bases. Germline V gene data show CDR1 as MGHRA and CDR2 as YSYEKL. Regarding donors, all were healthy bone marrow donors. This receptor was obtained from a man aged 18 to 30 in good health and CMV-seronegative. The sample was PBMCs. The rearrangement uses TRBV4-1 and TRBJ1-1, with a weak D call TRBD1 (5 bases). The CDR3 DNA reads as TGCGCCAGCAGCCTGGCAGGGAAGGGTAAAACTGAAGCTTTCTTT. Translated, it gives CASSLAGKGKTEAFF.